This T cell receptor beta chain was documented in a study of metastatic and nonmetastatic thyroid tumors. Across the whole study: Malignant and benign thyroid patients had repertoires compared in peripheral blood and tumor or nodule tissue.

Per the original methods: Clinicopathological groups differed in CDR3, with these differences serving to build a distant-metastasis classifier for papillary thyroid cancer. With MiXCR, TCRdb called clones anew from the PCR reads. None of the V and J calls come from the authors' own analysis; TCRdb made them. The data contain about 22,000 clones, about a third of them singletons. This CDR3 comprises 15 residues. With 4 bases removed from V and 1 base from J, the gap between germline ends came to 8 bases. CDR1 is MGHDK and CDR2 is SYGVNS in the germline V gene. Thyroid surgery was performed in patients who had received no treatment beforehand.

The receptor comes from a male donor with papillary thyroid cancer or a benign thyroid nodule (not recorded which). Some clones in this sample may be carry-over from other donors' samples. V and J are TRBV25-1 and TRBJ2-6; D may be TRBD1 (5 bases). The sample was blood. The CDR3 loop reads CASSGTGSGANVLTF. The CDR3 DNA reads TGTGCCAGCAGTGGTACAGGATCTGGGGCCAACGTCCTGACTTTC.